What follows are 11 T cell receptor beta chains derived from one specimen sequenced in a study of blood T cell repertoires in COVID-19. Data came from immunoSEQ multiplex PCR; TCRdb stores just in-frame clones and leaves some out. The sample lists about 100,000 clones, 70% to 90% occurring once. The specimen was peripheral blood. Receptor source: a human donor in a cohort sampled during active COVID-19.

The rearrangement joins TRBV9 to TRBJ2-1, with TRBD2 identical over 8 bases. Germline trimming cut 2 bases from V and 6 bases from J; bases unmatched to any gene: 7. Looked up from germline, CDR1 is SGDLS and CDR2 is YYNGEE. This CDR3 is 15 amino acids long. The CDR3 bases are TGTGCCAGCAGCGTCGGGACTAGTTCACGCAATGAGCAGTTCTTC. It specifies CASSVGTSSRNEQFF.

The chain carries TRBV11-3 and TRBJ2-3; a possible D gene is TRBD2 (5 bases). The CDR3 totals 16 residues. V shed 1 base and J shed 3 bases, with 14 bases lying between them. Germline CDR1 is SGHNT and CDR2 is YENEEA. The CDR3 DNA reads TGTGCCAGCAGCTTAGGTGGGAGTAGGTTTACAGATACGCAGTATTTT. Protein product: CASSLGGSRFTDTQYF.

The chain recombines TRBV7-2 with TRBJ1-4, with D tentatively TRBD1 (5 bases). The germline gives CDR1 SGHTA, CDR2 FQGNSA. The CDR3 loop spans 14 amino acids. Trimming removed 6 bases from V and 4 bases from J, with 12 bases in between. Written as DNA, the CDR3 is TGTGCCAGCAGATTACAGGCATATAATGAAAAACTGTTTTTT. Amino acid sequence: CASRLQAYNEKLFF.

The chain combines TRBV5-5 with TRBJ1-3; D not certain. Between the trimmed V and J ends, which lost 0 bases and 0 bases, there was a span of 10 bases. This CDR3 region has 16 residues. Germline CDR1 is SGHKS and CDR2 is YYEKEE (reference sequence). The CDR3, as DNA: TGTGCCAGCAGCTTGGGTCCGCAGGACTCTGGAAACACCATATATTTT. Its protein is CASSLGPQDSGNTIYF.

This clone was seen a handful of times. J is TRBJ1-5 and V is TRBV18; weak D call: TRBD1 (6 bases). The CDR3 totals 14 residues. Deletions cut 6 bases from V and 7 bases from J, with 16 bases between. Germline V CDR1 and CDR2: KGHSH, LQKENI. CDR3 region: CASSPGHREQPQHF. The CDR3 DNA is TGTGCCAGCTCCCCTGGACACAGGGAGCAGCCCCAGCATTTT.

The CDR3 nucleotides read TGTGCCAGTAGTCAAAGACAGGGAGGCACTGAAGCTTTCTTT. Translation: CASSQRQGGTEAFF. This chain links TRBV19 with TRBJ1-1; 7 bases line up with TRBD1. J was trimmed by 4 bases and V by 5 bases; bases with no gene match: 7. Germline CDR1 and CDR2: LNHDA and SQIVND (reference sequence). The CDR3 runs 14 residues.

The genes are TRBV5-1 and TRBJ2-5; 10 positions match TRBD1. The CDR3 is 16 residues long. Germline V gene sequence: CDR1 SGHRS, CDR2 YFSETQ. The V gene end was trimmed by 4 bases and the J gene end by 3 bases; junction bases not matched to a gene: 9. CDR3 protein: CASSLAGQGVEETQYF. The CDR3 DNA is TGCGCCAGCAGCCTGGCCGGACAGGGGGTAGAAGAGACCCAGTACTTC.

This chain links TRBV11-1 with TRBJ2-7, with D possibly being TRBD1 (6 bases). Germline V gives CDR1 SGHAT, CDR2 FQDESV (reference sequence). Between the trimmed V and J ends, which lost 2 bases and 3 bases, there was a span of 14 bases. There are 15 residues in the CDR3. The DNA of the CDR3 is TGTGCCAGCAGCTTACTAGGGGGTGTACTCTACGAGCAGTACTTC. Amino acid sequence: CASSLLGGVLYEQYF.

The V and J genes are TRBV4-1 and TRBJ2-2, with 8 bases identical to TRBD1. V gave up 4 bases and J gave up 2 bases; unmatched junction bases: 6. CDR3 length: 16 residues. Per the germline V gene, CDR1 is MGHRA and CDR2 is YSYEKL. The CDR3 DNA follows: TGCGCCAGCAGCCTACGGACAGGGTTAAACACCGGGGAGCTGTTTTTT. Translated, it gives CASSLRTGLNTGELFF.

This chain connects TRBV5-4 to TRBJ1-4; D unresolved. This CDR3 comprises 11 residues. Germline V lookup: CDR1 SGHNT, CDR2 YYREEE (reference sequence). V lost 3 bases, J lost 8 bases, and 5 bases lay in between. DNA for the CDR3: TGTGCCAGCAGCTCGCGGGAAAAACTGTTTTTT. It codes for CASSSREKLFF.

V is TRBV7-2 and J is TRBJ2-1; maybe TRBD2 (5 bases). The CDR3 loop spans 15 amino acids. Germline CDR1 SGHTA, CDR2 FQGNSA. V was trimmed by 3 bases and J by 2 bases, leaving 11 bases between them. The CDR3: CASSLEAETYNEQFF. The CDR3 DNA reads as TGTGCCAGCAGCTTGGAGGCGGAAACCTACAATGAGCAGTTCTTC.